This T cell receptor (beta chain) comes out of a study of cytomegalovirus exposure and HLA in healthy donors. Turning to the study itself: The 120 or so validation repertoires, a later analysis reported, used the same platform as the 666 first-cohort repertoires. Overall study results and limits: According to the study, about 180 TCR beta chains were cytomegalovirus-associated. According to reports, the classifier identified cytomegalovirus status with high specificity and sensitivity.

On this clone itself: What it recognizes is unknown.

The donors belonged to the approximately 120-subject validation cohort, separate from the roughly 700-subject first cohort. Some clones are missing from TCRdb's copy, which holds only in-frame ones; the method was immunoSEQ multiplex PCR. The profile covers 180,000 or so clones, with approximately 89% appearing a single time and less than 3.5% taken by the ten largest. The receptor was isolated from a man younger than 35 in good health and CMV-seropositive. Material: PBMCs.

CDR3 bases: TGTGCCAGCAGTGACCCCATGGACAGGGGTTATTATAGGCACACTGAAGCTTTCTTT. Translated: CASSDPMDRGYYRHTEAFF. The chain links TRBV6-4 to TRBJ1-1; 9 bases map to TRBD1. Germline loops: CDR1 MRHNA, CDR2 SNTAGT. The CDR3 has 19 residues. V gave up 2 bases and J gave up 3 bases; unmatched junction bases: 16.